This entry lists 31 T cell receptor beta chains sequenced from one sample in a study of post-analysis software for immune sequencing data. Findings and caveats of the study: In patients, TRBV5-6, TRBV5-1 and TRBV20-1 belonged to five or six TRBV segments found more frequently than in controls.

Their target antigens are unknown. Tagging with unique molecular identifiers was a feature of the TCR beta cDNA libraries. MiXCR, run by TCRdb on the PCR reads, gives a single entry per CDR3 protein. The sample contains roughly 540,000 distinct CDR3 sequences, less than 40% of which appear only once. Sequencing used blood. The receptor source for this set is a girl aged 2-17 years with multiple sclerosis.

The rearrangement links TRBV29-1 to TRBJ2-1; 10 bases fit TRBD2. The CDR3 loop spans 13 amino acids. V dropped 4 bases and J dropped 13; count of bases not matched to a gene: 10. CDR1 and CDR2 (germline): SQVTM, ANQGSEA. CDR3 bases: TGCAGCGTTGGCACTAGCGGGGCTGGGGGCCAGTTCTTC. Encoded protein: CSVGTSGAGGQFF.

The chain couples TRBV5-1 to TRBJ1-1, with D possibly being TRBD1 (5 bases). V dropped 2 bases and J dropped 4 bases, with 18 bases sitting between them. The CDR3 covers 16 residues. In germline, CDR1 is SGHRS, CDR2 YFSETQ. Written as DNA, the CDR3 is TGCGCCAGCAGCTTACGGACAAGGAGAGACGCCACTGAAGCTTTCTTT. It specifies CASSLRTRRDATEAFF. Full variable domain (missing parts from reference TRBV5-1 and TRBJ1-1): KAGVTQTPRYLIKTRGQQVTLSCSPISGHRSVSWYQQTPGQGLQFLFEYFSETQRNKGNFPGRFSGRQFSNSRSEMNVSTLELGDSALYLCASSLRTRRDATEAFFGQGTRLTVV.

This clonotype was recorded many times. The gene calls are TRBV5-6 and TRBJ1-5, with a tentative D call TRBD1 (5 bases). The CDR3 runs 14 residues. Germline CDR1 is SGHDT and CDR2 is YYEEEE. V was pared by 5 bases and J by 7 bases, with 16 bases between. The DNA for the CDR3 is TGTGCCAGCAGGAGGGGAGTGAATTACCAGCCCCAGCATTTT. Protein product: CASRRGVNYQPQHF. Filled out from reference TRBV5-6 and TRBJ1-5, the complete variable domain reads DAGVTQSPTHLIKTRGQQVTLRCSPKSGHDTVSWYQQALGQGPQFIFQYYEEEERQRGNFPDRFSGHQFPNYSSELNVNALLLGDSALYLCASRRGVNYQPQHFGDGTRLSIL.

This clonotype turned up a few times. DNA of the CDR3: TGTGCCAGCAGCGTAGACCCTAGCGGGGGCTACGAGCAGTACTTC. The encoded protein is CASSVDPSGGYEQYF. The chain combines TRBV9 with TRBJ2-7; 10 bases are a match to TRBD2. The germline gives CDR1 SGDLS, CDR2 YYNGEE. The V segment lost 0 bases and the J segment 3 bases; nucleotides outside the gene matches: 3. The CDR3 length is 15 residues.

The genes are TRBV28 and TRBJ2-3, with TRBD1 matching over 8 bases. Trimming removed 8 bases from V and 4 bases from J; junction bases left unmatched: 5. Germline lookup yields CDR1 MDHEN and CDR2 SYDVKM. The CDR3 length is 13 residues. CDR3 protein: CASGETGADTQYF. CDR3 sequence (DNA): TGTGCCAGCGGTGAGACAGGGGCAGATACGCAGTATTTT.

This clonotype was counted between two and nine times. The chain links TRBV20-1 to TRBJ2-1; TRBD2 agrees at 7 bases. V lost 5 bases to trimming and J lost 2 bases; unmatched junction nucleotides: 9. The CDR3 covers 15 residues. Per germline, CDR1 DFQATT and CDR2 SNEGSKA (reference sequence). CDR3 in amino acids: CSAPSRSGAYNEQFF. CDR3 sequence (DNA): TGCAGTGCTCCATCACGGAGCGGGGCCTACAATGAGCAGTTCTTC.

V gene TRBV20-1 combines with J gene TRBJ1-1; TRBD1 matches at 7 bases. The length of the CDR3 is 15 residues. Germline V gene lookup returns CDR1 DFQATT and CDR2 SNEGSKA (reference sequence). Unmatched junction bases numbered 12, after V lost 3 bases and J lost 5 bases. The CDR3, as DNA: TGCAGTGCTAGGGACTCAGGGGGAAGGAGAACTGAAGCTTTCTTT. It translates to CSARDSGGRRTEAFF.

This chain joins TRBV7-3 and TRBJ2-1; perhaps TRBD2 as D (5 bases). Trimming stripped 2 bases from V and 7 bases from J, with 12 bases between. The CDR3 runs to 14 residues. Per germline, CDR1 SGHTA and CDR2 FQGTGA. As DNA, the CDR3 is TGTGCCAGCAGCTTACTGGCTAGCAGTAATGAGCAGTTCTTC. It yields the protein CASSLLASSNEQFF.

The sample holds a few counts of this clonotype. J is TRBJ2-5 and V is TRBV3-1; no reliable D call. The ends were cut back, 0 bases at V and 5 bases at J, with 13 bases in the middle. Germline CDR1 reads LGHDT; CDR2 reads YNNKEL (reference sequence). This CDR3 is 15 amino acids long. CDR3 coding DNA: TGTGCCAGCAGCCAAGAGTTGGTGGGAACGGAGACCCAGTACTTC. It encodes CASSQELVGTETQYF.

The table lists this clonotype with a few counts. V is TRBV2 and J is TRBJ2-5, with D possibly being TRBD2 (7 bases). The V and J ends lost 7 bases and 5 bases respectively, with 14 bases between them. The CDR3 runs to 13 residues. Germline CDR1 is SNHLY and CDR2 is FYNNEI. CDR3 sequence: CASKLGGGETQYF. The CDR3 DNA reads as TGTGCCAGCAAGCTAGGGGGGGGCGAGACCCAGTACTTC.

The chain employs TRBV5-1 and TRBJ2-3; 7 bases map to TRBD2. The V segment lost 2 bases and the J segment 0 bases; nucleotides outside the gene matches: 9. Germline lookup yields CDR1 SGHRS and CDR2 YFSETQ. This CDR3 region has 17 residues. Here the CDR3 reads CASSLGRGSGSTDTQYF. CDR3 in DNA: TGCGCCAGCAGCTTAGGGCGTGGTAGCGGGAGCACAGATACGCAGTATTTT. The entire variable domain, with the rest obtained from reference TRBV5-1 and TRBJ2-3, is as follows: KAGVTQTPRYLIKTRGQQVTLSCSPISGHRSVSWYQQTPGQGLQFLFEYFSETQRNKGNFPGRFSGRQFSNSRSEMNVSTLELGDSALYLCASSLGRGSGSTDTQYFGPGTRLTVL.

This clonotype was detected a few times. The CDR3 sequence is CASSRPGNGNTIYF. The CDR3 DNA reads TGTGCCAGCAGCCGTCCGGGAAATGGAAACACCATATATTTT. The rearrangement links TRBV3-1 to TRBJ1-3; D is unclear. Germline assignment: CDR1 LGHDT and CDR2 YNNKEL (reference sequence). Trimming took 4 bases from V and 3 from J, leaving 10 bases between them. The CDR3 has 14 residues.

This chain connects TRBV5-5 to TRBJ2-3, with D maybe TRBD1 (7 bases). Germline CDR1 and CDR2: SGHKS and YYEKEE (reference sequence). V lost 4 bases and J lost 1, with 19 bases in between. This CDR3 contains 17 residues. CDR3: CASSDYRGGKGTDTQYF. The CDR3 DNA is TGTGCCAGCAGCGATTACAGGGGCGGGAAAGGCACAGATACGCAGTATTTT.

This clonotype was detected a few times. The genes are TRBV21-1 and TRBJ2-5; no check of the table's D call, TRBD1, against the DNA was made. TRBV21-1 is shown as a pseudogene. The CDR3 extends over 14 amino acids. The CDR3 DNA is TGTGCCAGCCAAACCTCGGGGACGTGTGAGACCCAGTACTTC. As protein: CASQTSGTCETQYF.

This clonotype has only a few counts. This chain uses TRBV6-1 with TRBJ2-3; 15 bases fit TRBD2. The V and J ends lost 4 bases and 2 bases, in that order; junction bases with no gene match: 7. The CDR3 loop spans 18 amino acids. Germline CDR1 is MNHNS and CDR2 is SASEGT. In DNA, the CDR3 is TGTGCCAGCAGTGTTAGGACTAGCGGGGGGGCTAACACAGATACGCAGTATTTT. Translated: CASSVRTSGGANTDTQYF.

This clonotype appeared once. For the CDR3, the DNA is TGTGCCAGCAGCCAGCTCGAAGCCCATGTGACCCAGTACTTC. Translated, it gives CASSQLEAHVTQYF. The chain links TRBV3-1 to TRBJ2-5; unclear D gene. The germline gives CDR1 LGHDT, CDR2 YNNKEL (reference sequence). V was shortened by 3 bases and J by 7 bases, with 15 bases between the two germline ends. This CDR3 region has 14 residues.

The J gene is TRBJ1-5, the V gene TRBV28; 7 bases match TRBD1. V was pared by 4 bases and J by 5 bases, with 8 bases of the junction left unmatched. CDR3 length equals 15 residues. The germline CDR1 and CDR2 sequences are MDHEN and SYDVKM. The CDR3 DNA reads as TGTGCCAGCAGTTCTCTAGGGGGCCCCTATCAGCCCCAGCATTTT. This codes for CASSSLGGPYQPQHF.

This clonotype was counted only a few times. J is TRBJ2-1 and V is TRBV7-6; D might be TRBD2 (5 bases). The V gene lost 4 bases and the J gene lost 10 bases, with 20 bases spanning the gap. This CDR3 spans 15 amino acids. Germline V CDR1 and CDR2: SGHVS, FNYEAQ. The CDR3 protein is CASSSTRVLTSEQFF. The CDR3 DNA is TGTGCCAGCAGCTCTACTAGGGTCCTTACGAGCGAGCAGTTCTTC.

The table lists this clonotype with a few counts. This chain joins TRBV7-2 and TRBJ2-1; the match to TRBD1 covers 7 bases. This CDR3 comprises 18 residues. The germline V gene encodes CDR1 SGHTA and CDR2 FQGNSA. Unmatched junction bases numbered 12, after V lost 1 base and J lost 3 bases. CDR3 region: CASSLEATGIYLYNEQFF. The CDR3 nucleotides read TGTGCCAGCAGCTTAGAAGCGACAGGGATATATCTCTACAATGAGCAGTTCTTC.

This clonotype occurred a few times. CDR3 region: CSAQDSVGAYEQYF. CDR3 DNA sequence: TGCAGTGCGCAAGACAGCGTCGGTGCCTACGAGCAGTACTTC. The V call is TRBV20-1, the J call TRBJ2-7, with D possibly matching TRBD1 (5 bases). Germline V gene sequence: CDR1 DFQATT, CDR2 SNEGSKA (reference sequence). Trimming removed 6 bases at V and 2 bases at J, with 17 bases between. The CDR3 consists of 14 residues.

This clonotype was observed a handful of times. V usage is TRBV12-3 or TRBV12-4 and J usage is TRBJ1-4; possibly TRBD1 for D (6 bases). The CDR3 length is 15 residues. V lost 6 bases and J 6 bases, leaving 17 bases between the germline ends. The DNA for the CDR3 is TGTGCCAGCAGCTCCACAGGGTATTTGGATGAAAAACTGTTTTTT. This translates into CASSSTGYLDEKLFF.

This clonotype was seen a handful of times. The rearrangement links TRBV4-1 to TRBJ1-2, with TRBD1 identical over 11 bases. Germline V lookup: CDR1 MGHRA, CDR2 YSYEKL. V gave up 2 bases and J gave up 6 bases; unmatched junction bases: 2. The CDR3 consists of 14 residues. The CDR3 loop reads CASSQPGQGDGYTF. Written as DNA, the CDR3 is TGCGCCAGCAGCCAACCGGGACAGGGGGATGGCTACACCTTC.

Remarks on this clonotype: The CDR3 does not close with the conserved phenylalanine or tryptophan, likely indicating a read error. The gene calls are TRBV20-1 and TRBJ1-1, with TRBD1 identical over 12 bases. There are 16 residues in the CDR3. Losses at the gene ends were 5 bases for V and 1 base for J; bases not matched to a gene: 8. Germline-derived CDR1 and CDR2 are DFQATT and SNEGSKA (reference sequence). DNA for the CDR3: TGCAGTGCTGGGGGACAGGGGGCATGGGGGAACACTGAAGCTTTCTGT. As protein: CSAGGQGAWGNTEAFC.

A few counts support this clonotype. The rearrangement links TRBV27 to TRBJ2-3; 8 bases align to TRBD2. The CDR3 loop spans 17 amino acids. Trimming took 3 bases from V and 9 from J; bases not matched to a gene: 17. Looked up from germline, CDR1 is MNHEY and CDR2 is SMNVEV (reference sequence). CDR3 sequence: CASSFRRGGQPPLTQYF. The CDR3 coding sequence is TGTGCCAGCAGTTTCCGCCGCGGGGGGCAGCCTCCGTTAACGCAGTATTTT.

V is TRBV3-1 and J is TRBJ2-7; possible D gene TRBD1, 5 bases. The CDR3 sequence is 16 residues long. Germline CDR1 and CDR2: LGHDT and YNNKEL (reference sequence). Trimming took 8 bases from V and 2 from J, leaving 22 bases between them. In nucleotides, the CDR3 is TGTGCCAGCTCCCACAGGCGGCCAACTATAACCTACGAGCAGTACTTC. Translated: CASSHRRPTITYEQYF.

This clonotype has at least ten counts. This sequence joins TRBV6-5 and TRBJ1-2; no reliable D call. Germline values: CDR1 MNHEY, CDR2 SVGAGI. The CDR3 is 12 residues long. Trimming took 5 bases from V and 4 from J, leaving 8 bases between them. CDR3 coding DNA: TGTGCCAGCAGTGGGCCGATCTATGGCTACACCTTC. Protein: CASSGPIYGYTF.

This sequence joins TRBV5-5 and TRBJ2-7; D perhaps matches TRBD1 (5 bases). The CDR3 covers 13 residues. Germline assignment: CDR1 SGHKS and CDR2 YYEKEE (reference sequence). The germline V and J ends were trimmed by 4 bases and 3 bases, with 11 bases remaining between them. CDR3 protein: CASSPTVNYEQYF. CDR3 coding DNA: TGTGCCAGCAGCCCGACAGTTAACTACGAGCAGTACTTC.

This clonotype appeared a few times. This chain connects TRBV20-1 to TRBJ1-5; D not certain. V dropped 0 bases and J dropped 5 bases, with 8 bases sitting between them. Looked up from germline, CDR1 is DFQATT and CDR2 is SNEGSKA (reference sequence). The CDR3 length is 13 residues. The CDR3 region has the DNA TGCAGTGCTAGAGATGTCGGGGATCAGCCCCAGCATTTT. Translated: CSARDVGDQPQHF.

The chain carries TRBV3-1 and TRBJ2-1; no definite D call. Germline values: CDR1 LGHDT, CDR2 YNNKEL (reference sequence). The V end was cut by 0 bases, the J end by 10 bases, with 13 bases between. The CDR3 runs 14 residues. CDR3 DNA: TGTGCCAGCAGCCAAGATTATGCTAGGCGGGAGCAGTTCTTC. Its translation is CASSQDYARREQFF.

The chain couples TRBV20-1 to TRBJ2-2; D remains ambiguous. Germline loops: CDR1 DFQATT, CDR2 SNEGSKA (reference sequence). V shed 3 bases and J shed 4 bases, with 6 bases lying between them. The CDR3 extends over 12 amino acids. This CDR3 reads CSARSVTGELFF. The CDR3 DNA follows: TGCAGTGCTAGGAGTGTCACCGGGGAGCTGTTTTTT.

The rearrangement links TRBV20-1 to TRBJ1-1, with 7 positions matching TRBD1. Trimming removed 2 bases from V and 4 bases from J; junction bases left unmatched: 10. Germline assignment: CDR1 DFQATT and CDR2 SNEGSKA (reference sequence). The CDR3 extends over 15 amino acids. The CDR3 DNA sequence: TGCAGTGCTAGATTACCGGGACAGAGGAGCACTGAAGCTTTCTTT. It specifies CSARLPGQRSTEAFF.